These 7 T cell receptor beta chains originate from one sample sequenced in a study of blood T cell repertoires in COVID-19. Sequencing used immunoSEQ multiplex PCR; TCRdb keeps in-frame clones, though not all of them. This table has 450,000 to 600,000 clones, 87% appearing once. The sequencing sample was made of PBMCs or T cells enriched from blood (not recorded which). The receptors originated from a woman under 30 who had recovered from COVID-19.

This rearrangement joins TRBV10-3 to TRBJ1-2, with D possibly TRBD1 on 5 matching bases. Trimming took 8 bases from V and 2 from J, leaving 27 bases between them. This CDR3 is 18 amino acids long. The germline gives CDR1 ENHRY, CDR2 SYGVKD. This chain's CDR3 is CAIAPSTGTPEGNYGYTF. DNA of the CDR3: TGTGCCATCGCGCCCTCCACCGGGACCCCGGAGGGAAACTATGGCTACACCTTC.

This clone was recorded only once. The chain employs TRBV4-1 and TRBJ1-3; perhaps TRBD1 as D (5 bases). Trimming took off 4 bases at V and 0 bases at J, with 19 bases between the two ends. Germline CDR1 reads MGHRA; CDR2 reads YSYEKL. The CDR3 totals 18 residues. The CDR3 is CASSPSITGGLSGNTIYF. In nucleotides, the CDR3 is TGCGCCAGCAGCCCTTCAATAACGGGGGGACTCTCTGGAAACACCATATATTTT.

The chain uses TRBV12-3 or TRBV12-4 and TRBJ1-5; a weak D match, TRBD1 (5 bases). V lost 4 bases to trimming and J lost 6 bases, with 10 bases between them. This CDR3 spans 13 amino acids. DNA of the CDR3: TGTGCCAGCAGTTCAGGGTTGACTCAGCCCCAGCATTTT. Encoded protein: CASSSGLTQPQHF.

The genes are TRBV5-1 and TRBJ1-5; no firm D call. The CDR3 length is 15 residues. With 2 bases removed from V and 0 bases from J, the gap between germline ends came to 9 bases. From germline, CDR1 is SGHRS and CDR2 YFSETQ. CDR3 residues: CASSFGQSSNQPQHF. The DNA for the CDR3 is TGCGCCAGCAGCTTTGGGCAATCTAGCAATCAGCCCCAGCATTTT. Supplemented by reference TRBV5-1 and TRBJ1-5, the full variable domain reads KAGVTQTPRYLIKTRGQQVTLSCSPISGHRSVSWYQQTPGQGLQFLFEYFSETQRNKGNFPGRFSGRQFSNSRSEMNVSTLELGDSALYLCASSFGQSSNQPQHFGDGTRLSIL.

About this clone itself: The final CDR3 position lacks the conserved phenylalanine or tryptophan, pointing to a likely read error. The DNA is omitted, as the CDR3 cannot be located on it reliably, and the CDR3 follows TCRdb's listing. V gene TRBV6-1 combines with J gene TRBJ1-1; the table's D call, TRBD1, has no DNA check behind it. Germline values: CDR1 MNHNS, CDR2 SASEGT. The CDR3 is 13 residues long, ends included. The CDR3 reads CASSDRDRVPVAI.

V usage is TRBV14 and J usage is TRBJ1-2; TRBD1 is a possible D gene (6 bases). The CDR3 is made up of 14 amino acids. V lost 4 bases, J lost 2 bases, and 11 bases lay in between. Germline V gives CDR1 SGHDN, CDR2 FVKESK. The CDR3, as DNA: TGTGCCAGCAGCCCAGAAACAGGGAACTATGGCTACACCTTC. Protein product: CASSPETGNYGYTF.

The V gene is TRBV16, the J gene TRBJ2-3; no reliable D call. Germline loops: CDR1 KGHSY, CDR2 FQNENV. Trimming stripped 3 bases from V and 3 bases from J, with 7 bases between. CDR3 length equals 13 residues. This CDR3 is CASSQGRTDTQYF. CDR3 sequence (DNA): TGTGCCAGCAGCCAGGGCCGGACAGATACGCAGTATTTT.